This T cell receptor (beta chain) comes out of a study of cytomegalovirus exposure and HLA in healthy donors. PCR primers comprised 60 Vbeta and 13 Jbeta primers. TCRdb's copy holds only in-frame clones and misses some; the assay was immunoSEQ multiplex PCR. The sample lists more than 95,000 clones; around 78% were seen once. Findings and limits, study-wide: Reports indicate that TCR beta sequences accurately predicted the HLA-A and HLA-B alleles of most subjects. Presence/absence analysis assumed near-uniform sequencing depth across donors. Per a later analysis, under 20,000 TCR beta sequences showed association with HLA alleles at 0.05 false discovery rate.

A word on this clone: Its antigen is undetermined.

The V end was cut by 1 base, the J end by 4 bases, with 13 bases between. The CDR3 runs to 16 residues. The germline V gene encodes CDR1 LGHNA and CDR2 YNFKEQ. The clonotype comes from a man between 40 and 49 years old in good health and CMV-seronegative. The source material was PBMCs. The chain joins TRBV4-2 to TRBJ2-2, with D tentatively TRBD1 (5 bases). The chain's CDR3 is CASSQGVDRPTGELFF. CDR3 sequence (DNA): TGTGCCAGCAGCCAAGGTGTTGACAGACCCACCGGGGAGCTGTTTTTT.